Given below is one T cell receptor beta chain in context. What it binds is unknown. The data stem from a study of OX40 agonist ivuxolimab in advanced cancers. Findings and limits, study-wide: Researchers did not determine the expanded peripheral T cells' antigen specificity. On average, CD8+ T cells showed a greater number of expanded clones than CD4+.

Autoimmune disease history or systemic immunosuppression meant exclusion. On cycle 4 day 1 and cycle 7 day 1, as well as at baseline, blood was sampled. Repertoires were generated with immunoSEQ multiplex PCR, while TCRdb's copy carries only in-frame clones and drops some. The sample has tens of thousands of clones, around 93% seen once. Trimming removed 0 bases from V and 4 bases from J, with 7 bases in between. The CDR3 is 13 residues long. Germline assignment: CDR1 SGDLS and CDR2 YYNGEE. The V call is TRBV9, the J call TRBJ2-5; D unresolved. The sequencing used CD4+ or CD8+ T cells sorted from blood, collected in a trial of the OX40 agonist ivuxolimab. The TCR was taken from an adult with an advanced solid tumor such as melanoma, head and neck, liver or kidney cancer. CDR3 sequence reads: CASSVVAGETQYF. The CDR3 nucleotides are TGTGCCAGCAGCGTAGTAGCCGGAGAGACCCAGTACTTC.